Listed here are 10 T cell receptor beta chains from one sample, sequenced in a study of beta chain features in type 1 diabetes. The entirety of the isolated RNA underwent reverse transcription, so expressed TCRB transcripts were sequenced. Clones were sequenced by immunoSEQ multiplex PCR, and TCRdb holds only the in-frame ones, with some missing. The sample contains about 400,000 clones, around 12% of which appear only once. The sequencing sample was made of naive CD4+ T cells from blood. These receptor sequences come from a man aged 18 to 30 in good health.

This clone was counted only a few times. This rearrangement joins TRBV7-3 to TRBJ2-3, with D unresolved. The CDR3 has 13 amino acids. Germline CDR1 SGHTA, CDR2 FQGTGA. The V end was cut by 5 bases, the J end by 6 bases, with 12 bases between. This CDR3 reads CASSLPTGDTQYF. As DNA, the CDR3 is TGTGCCAGCAGCCTTCCGACCGGGGATACGCAGTATTTT.

The J gene is TRBJ2-7, the V gene TRBV30, with 8 positions matching TRBD1. This CDR3 region has 15 residues. Trimming removed 2 bases from V and 2 bases from J; junction bases left unmatched: 8. Germline-derived CDR1 and CDR2 are GTSNPN and SVGIG (reference sequence). CDR3 sequence: CAWSLAGTGTYEQYF. The CDR3 DNA follows: TGTGCCTGGAGTTTGGCTGGGACAGGAACCTACGAGCAGTACTTC.

Notes on this clone: The sample carries other DNA sequences with the same CDR3. The chain links TRBV20-1 to TRBJ2-1; no clear D. The ends were cut back, 5 bases at V and 4 bases at J, with 3 bases in the middle. Per the germline V gene, CDR1 is DFQATT and CDR2 is SNEGSKA (reference sequence). The CDR3 sequence is 10 residues long. Written as DNA, the CDR3 is TGCAGTGCTTTATACAATGAGCAGTTCTTC. Translating it yields CSALYNEQFF.

In DNA, the CDR3 is TGTGCCTGGAGTGTAAAACAGGGGGTGGCGACCCAGTACTTC. Translation: CAWSVKQGVATQYF. The rearrangement joins TRBV30 to TRBJ2-5, with 8 nucleotides matching TRBD1. J was trimmed by 7 bases and V by 0 bases; bases with no gene match: 7. This CDR3 spans 14 amino acids. Per germline, CDR1 GTSNPN and CDR2 SVGIG (reference sequence).

Only a few counts were recorded for this clone. CDR3 in amino acids: CASSLESSYEQYF. The CDR3 coding sequence is TGCGCCAGCAGCTTGGAGAGCTCCTACGAGCAGTACTTC. V is TRBV5-1 and J is TRBJ2-7; D is unclear. Germline lookup yields CDR1 SGHRS and CDR2 YFSETQ. CDR3 length equals 13 residues. The V end was cut by 0 bases, the J end by 0 bases, with 4 bases between.

The V call is TRBV27, the J call TRBJ2-5, with D tentatively TRBD2 (6 bases). The CDR3 consists of 13 residues. The V gene's germline CDR1 is MNHEY and CDR2 SMNVEV (reference sequence). Trimming removed 6 bases from V and 7 bases from J, with 15 bases in between. DNA of the CDR3: TGTGCCAGCAGCCTGGGGGGAACATGGACCCAGTACTTC. Translating it yields CASSLGGTWTQYF.

This clone has just a few counts. This sequence joins TRBV7-9 and TRBJ2-7; D unresolved. This CDR3 contains 12 residues. Germline V gene lookup returns CDR1 SEHNR and CDR2 FQNEAQ (reference sequence). Trimming shortened V by 2 bases and J by 6 bases, and 8 bases separated the two germline ends. The CDR3 DNA reads as TGTGCCAGCAGCTTATCCCTTCTCGAGCAGTACTTC. Protein product: CASSLSLLEQYF.

V usage is TRBV2 and J usage is TRBJ2-7; 7 nucleotides line up with TRBD1. This CDR3 contains 12 residues. The germline V gene has CDR1 SNHLY and CDR2 FYNNEI. Unmatched junction bases numbered 1, after V lost 5 bases and J lost 3 bases. In nucleotides, the CDR3 is TGTGCCAGCAGTAGGGACAGCTACGAGCAGTACTTC. The encoded protein is CASSRDSYEQYF.

This rearrangement joins TRBV19 to TRBJ1-4, with 7 bases aligning to TRBD1. Germline V gives CDR1 LNHDA, CDR2 SQIVND (reference sequence). The junction had 7 bases not matched to a gene; V was cut back by 5 bases and J by 7 bases. The CDR3 consists of 14 residues. Here the CDR3 DNA reads TGTGCCAGTAGTCATCGACAGGGAGGTGAAAAACTGTTTTTT. As protein: CASSHRQGGEKLFF.

This clone was counted many times. The V call is TRBV29-1, the J call TRBJ2-4, with TRBD2 matching 7 bases. Germline CDR1 reads SQVTM; CDR2 reads ANQGSEA. CDR3 length equals 14 residues. Unmatched junction bases numbered 7, after V lost 7 bases and J lost 1 base. CDR3 bases: TGCAGCGCCGTGGGGGGGTTGGCCAAAAACATTCAGTACTTC. It specifies CSAVGGLAKNIQYF.